This entry is about one T cell receptor beta chain. CDR1 LGHDT and CDR2 YNNKEL come from the germline V gene (reference sequence). V gave up 7 bases and J gave up 4 bases, with 16 bases separating them. This CDR3 has 14 residues. The data derive from a study of response to subunit inactivated influenza vaccine. TCRdb recomputed calls from the RT-PCR reads with MiXCR, one row per CDR3 protein. The repertoire holds about 700,000 distinct CDR3 sequences, about 14% seen once, with around 7.3% in the top ten. The sequence was collected from a man aged 50 to 59 who received an inactivated influenza vaccine. The rearrangement links TRBV3-1 to TRBJ2-5; maybe TRBD2 (5 bases). The specimen was PBMCs from blood, collected 14 to 15 days before vaccination. The CDR3 loop reads CASNERWGTETQYF. The CDR3 DNA reads TGTGCCAGCAATGAGCGGTGGGGTACAGAGACCCAGTACTTC.